Listed below are T cell receptor beta chains from one sample, sequenced in a study of shared clonotypes between healthy human individuals. Repertoires were generated with immunoSEQ multiplex PCR, while TCRdb's copy carries only in-frame clones and drops some. The profile shows about 2 million clones, about 95% of them singletons. The specimen sequenced was naive CD8+ T cells sorted from blood. Every receptor here comes from a man younger than 35 in good health. Both conserved end residues are part of each CDR3. D genes are given only for firm matches. Clone size is stated in some rows and not others, as once, few, many or a class when expanded.

V gene: TRBV4-3; D gene: TRBD1; CDR3 length: 15; J gene: TRBJ2-7; clone size: NA; CDR3 DNA: TGCGCCAGCAGCCAAGAGGGGCAGGGGGTAAACGAGCAGTACTTC; CDR3 protein: CASSQEGQGVNEQYF
V gene: TRBV7-9; D gene: NA; CDR3 length: 13; J gene: TRBJ2-3; clone size: NA; CDR3 DNA: TGTGCCAGCAGCGCCCGACTGACAGATACGCAGTATTTT; CDR3 protein: CASSARLTDTQYF
V gene: TRBV7-9; D gene: TRBD1; CDR3 length: 14; J gene: TRBJ2-5; clone size: NA; CDR3 DNA: TGTGCCAGCAGCCCCCACAGGGGGCTGGAGACCCAGTACTTC; CDR3 protein: CASSPHRGLETQYF
V gene: TRBV29-1; D gene: NA; CDR3 length: 14; J gene: TRBJ2-3; clone size: NA; CDR3 DNA: TGCAGCGTTCCCCGGGACATCCGCACAGATACGCAGTATTTT; CDR3 protein: CSVPRDIRTDTQYF
V gene: TRBV28; D gene: NA; CDR3 length: 14; J gene: TRBJ1-4; clone size: once; CDR3 DNA: TGTGCCAGCAGTTTACAGAAATCTAATGAAAAACTGTTTTTT; CDR3 protein: CASSLQKSNEKLFF
V gene: TRBV28; D gene: NA; CDR3 length: 16; J gene: TRBJ2-2; clone size: NA; CDR3 DNA: TGTGCCAGCAGTCCCGCGACCCGTACGAACACCGGGGAGCTGTTTTTT; CDR3 protein: CASSPATRTNTGELFF
V gene: TRBV6-5; D gene: TRBD2; CDR3 length: 15; J gene: TRBJ2-7; clone size: NA; CDR3 DNA: TGTGCCAGCAGGGCGGGACTAGCGGCGGGCTACGAGCAGTACTTC; CDR3 protein: CASRAGLAAGYEQYF
V gene: TRBV5-3; D gene: TRBD1; CDR3 length: 13; J gene: TRBJ1-2; clone size: NA; CDR3 DNA: TGTGCCAGAAGTTTGGACAGGTTCTATGGCTACACCTTC; CDR3 protein: CARSLDRFYGYTF
V gene: TRBV19; D gene: NA; CDR3 length: 16; J gene: TRBJ2-2; clone size: NA; CDR3 DNA: TGTGCCAGTAGCGCGGTCGGGTGGGGAAGCGCCGGGGAGCTGTTTTTT; CDR3 protein: CASSAVGWGSAGELFF
V gene: TRBV5-4; D gene: TRBD1; CDR3 length: 14; J gene: TRBJ2-7; clone size: NA; CDR3 DNA: TGTGCCAGCAGCTTGGGGACAGGCACCTACGAGCAGTACTTC; CDR3 protein: CASSLGTGTYEQYF
V gene: TRBV11-2; D gene: NA; CDR3 length: 14; J gene: TRBJ2-7; clone size: NA; CDR3 DNA: TGTGCCAGCAGCTCGGGACTGCACGACTACGAGCAGTACTTC; CDR3 protein: CASSSGLHDYEQYF
V gene: TRBV6-1; D gene: NA; CDR3 length: 10; J gene: TRBJ1-2; clone size: NA; CDR3 DNA: TGTGCCAGCAGTGTATATGGCTACACCTTC; CDR3 protein: CASSVYGYTF
V gene: TRBV11-2; D gene: NA; CDR3 length: 14; J gene: TRBJ1-6; clone size: NA; CDR3 DNA: TGTGCCAGCAGCCAGAATTATGGAACCTCACCCCTCCACTTT; CDR3 protein: CASSQNYGTSPLHF
V gene: TRBV28; D gene: TRBD1; CDR3 length: 18; J gene: TRBJ2-7; clone size: NA; CDR3 DNA: TGTGCCAGCAGTTCCCCCGGGACAGGGGCGTTTCTAGGGTACGAGCAGTACTTC; CDR3 protein: CASSSPGTGAFLGYEQYF
V gene: TRBV6-5; D gene: NA; CDR3 length: 14; J gene: TRBJ1-2; clone size: NA; CDR3 DNA: TGTGCCAGCAGCCCCGTGGAGGGTGCCTATGGCTACACCTTC; CDR3 protein: CASSPVEGAYGYTF
V gene: TRBV7-9; D gene: TRBD2; CDR3 length: 18; J gene: TRBJ2-3; clone size: NA; CDR3 DNA: TGTGCCAGCAGCTTTTCCAGCTTTGCGGGAGATAGGTCAGATACGCAGTATTTT; CDR3 protein: CASSFSSFAGDRSDTQYF
V gene: TRBV4-3; D gene: TRBD2; CDR3 length: 13; J gene: TRBJ2-7; clone size: once; CDR3 DNA: TGCGCCAGCGCCAGCGGGAGGGGCTACGAGCAGTACTTC; CDR3 protein: CASASGRGYEQYF
V gene: TRBV7-6; D gene: NA; CDR3 length: 15; J gene: TRBJ2-5; clone size: NA; CDR3 DNA: TGTGCCAGCAGCCCGATGACTCACGCAGAAGAGACCCAGTACTTC; CDR3 protein: CASSPMTHAEETQYF
V gene: TRBV5-5; D gene: NA; CDR3 length: 13; J gene: TRBJ1-1; clone size: NA; CDR3 DNA: TGTGCCAGCCAGAGGGGTGATGGCACTGAAGCTTTCTTT; CDR3 protein: CASQRGDGTEAFF
V gene: TRBV9; D gene: NA; CDR3 length: 15; J gene: TRBJ2-3; clone size: NA; CDR3 DNA: TGTGCCAGCAGCGGTACGTCCGGACACACAGATACGCAGTATTTT; CDR3 protein: CASSGTSGHTDTQYF
V gene: TRBV6-6; D gene: TRBD2; CDR3 length: 16; J gene: TRBJ2-7; clone size: NA; CDR3 DNA: TGTGCCAGCAGTTACTCTAGCGGGGGAATTGCCTACGAGCAGTACTTC; CDR3 protein: CASSYSSGGIAYEQYF
V gene: TRBV14; D gene: NA; CDR3 length: 15; J gene: TRBJ2-7; clone size: NA; CDR3 DNA: TGTGCCAGCAGCCAAGAGGCGGTTACATCCTACGAGCAGTACTTC; CDR3 protein: CASSQEAVTSYEQYF
V gene: TRBV5-8; D gene: TRBD2; CDR3 length: 16; J gene: TRBJ2-5; clone size: NA; CDR3 DNA: TGTGCCAGCAGCACCCTGACTAGCGGGCCCCAAGAGACCCAGTACTTC; CDR3 protein: CASSTLTSGPQETQYF
V gene: TRBV7-9; D gene: NA; CDR3 length: 16; J gene: TRBJ1-1; clone size: NA; CDR3 DNA: TGTGCCAGCAGCTCACCGGAGGGAAAAATGAACACTGAAGCTTTCTTT; CDR3 protein: CASSSPEGKMNTEAFF
V gene: TRBV4-3; D gene: NA; CDR3 length: 16; J gene: TRBJ1-1; clone size: NA; CDR3 DNA: TGCGCCAGCAGCCAAGACCCCCTGGACCTGAACACTGAAGCTTTCTTT; CDR3 protein: CASSQDPLDLNTEAFF
V gene: TRBV4-1; D gene: NA; CDR3 length: 14; J gene: TRBJ2-7; clone size: NA; CDR3 DNA: TGCGCCAGCAGCCAAGACACGACCGTCTACGAGCAGTACTTC; CDR3 protein: CASSQDTTVYEQYF